These T cell receptor beta chains were read from a single sample in a study of OX40 agonist ivuxolimab in advanced cancers. Only in-frame clones appear in the TCRdb table, and some are missing; sequencing was by immunoSEQ multiplex PCR. This sample has around 38,000 clones, with around 93% found just once. The input for sequencing was CD4+ or CD8+ T cells sorted from blood, taken in a trial of the OX40 agonist ivuxolimab. These receptors were obtained from an adult with an advanced solid tumor such as melanoma, head and neck, liver or kidney cancer. Each CDR3 is given with its conserved first and last residue. The order of the fields is J gene, D gene, V gene, clone size, CDR3 protein, CDR3 DNA. A D gene is named only where the DNA matches it firmly. A row's size may be missing; if present it is once, few, many or a size class.

TRBJ1-2,-,TRBV5-6,-,CASSSRNLVYGYTF,TGTGCCAGCAGCTCCAGGAATCTAGTATATGGCTACACCTTC
TRBJ1-3,-,TRBV7-9,-,CASSSWRFGTGNTIYF,TGTGCCAGCAGCTCCTGGAGGTTCGGTACTGGAAACACCATATATTTT
TRBJ1-5,TRBD1,TRBV10-3,-,CAISDPGQLYQPQHF,TGTGCCATCAGTGACCCGGGACAGCTTTATCAGCCCCAGCATTTT
TRBJ1-5,-,TRBV6-1,-,CASSELGEGNQPQHF,TGTGCCAGCAGTGAGTTAGGGGAGGGCAATCAGCCCCAGCATTTT
TRBJ1-2,-,TRBV29-1,once,CSVEVVYGYTF,TGCAGCGTTGAGGTGGTCTATGGCTACACCTTC
TRBJ2-1,-,TRBV9,-,CASSPSRSYNEQFF,TGTGCCAGCAGCCCTTCCCGCTCCTACAATGAGCAGTTCTTC
TRBJ2-1,-,TRBV4-3,once,CASSPDWSSGSMQFF,TGCGCCAGCAGCCCTGATTGGTCATCCGGGTCGATGCAGTTCTTC
TRBJ2-7,-,TRBV21-1,-,CASSTRDRESYEQYF,TGTGCCAGCAGCACGAGGGACAGGGAGTCCTACGAGCAGTACTTC
TRBJ2-1,TRBD2,TRBV2,-,CASSELWTSGSNEQFF,TGTGCCAGCAGTGAACTCTGGACTAGCGGGAGCAATGAGCAGTTCTTC
TRBJ2-3,-,TRBV5-8,-,CASSLEGRGTDTQYF,TGTGCCAGCAGCTTGGAAGGAAGAGGGACAGATACGCAGTATTTT
TRBJ1-2,-,TRBV18,-,CASSPTRGGEGYGYTF,TGTGCCAGCTCACCGACCCGGGGGGGCGAAGGCTATGGCTACACCTTC
TRBJ2-1,-,TRBV6-5,once,CASRSSGYNEQFF,TGTGCCAGCCGCTCGAGCGGTTACAATGAGCAGTTCTTC
TRBJ2-7,TRBD1,TRBV10-2,-,CASSFGTGYSEQYF,TGCGCCAGCAGCTTTGGGACAGGCTACTCGGAGCAGTACTTC
TRBJ1-5,-,TRBV6-5,-,CASSSPGQPQHF,TGTGCCAGCAGTTCCCCCGGCCAGCCCCAGCATTTT
TRBJ1-2,-,TRBV28,-,CASSPIVWGHGYTF,TGTGCCAGCAGTCCGATCGTCTGGGGTCATGGCTACACCTTC
TRBJ1-1,TRBD1,TRBV7-8,-,CASSPRQGAVTEAFF,TGTGCCAGCAGCCCAAGACAGGGGGCTGTCACTGAAGCTTTCTTT
TRBJ2-5,-,TRBV20-1,-,CSASEETQYF,TGCAGTGCTAGCGAAGAGACCCAGTACTTC
TRBJ2-2,-,TRBV13,-,CASSPDMGKSTGELFF,TGTGCCAGCAGCCCAGATATGGGGAAAAGCACCGGGGAGCTGTTTTTT
TRBJ2-4,-,TRBV5-4,-,CASSFGTGALAKNIQYF,TGTGCCAGCAGCTTTGGAACCGGGGCTCTAGCCAAAAACATTCAGTACTTC
TRBJ2-6,-,TRBV19,-,CASSIDGGDSYSGANVLTF,TGTGCCAGTAGTATAGATGGAGGGGATTCCTACTCTGGGGCCAACGTCCTGACTTTC
TRBJ1-1,-,TRBV7-9,few,CASSLVGGMNTEAFF,TGTGCCAGCAGCTTAGTGGGGGGGATGAACACTGAAGCTTTCTTT
TRBJ2-3,TRBD2,TRBV7-8,-,CASSSNRGGAAQYF,TGTGCCAGCAGCTCTAACCGGGGGGGAGCTGCGCAGTATTTT
TRBJ2-1,TRBD2,TRBV4-3,once,CASSQFASGSFYNEQFF,TGCGCCAGCAGCCAATTCGCTAGCGGGAGTTTCTACAATGAGCAGTTCTTC
TRBJ1-1,-,TRBV7-5,-,CARSLITNTEAFF,TGTGCCAGAAGCTTAATAACTAACACTGAAGCTTTCTTT
TRBJ1-5,-,TRBV13,-,CASSAGQNQPQHF,TGTGCCAGCAGCGCCGGACAGAATCAGCCCCAGCATTTT
TRBJ2-7,TRBD2,TRBV4-2,-,CASSLSGLAGREQYF,TGTGCCAGCAGCCTCTCGGGACTAGCGGGAAGAGAGCAGTACTTC
TRBJ1-1,-,TRBV6-1,few,CASSKGEETEAFF,TGTGCCAGCAGTAAAGGGGAAGAAACTGAAGCTTTCTTT
TRBJ1-4,TRBD1,TRBV5-1,-,CASSEGQISNEKLFF,TGCGCCAGCAGCGAGGGACAGATCTCTAATGAAAAACTGTTTTTT
TRBJ1-3,-,TRBV13,-,CASSLGRRVSGNTIYF,TGTGCCAGCAGCTTGGGACGTCGGGTTTCTGGAAACACCATATATTTT
TRBJ2-5,-,TRBV9,-,CASSVARGETQYF,TGTGCCAGCAGCGTAGCGCGAGGGGAGACCCAGTACTTC
TRBJ2-5,-,TRBV25-1,-,CASRSSQETQYF,TGTGCCAGCAGGAGCAGTCAAGAGACCCAGTACTTC
TRBJ2-7,TRBD2,TRBV27,once,CASSPSAGGSEQYF,TGTGCCAGCAGTCCTAGCGCGGGGGGATCCGAGCAGTACTTC
TRBJ2-5,-,TRBV7-6,-,CASSLGGQGEYQETQYF,TGTGCCAGCAGCTTAGGAGGTCAGGGCGAATACCAAGAGACCCAGTACTTC
TRBJ2-7,-,TRBV4-1,once,CASSQSGTYEQYF,TGCGCCAGCAGCCAGTCCGGGACCTACGAGCAGTACTTC
TRBJ2-3,TRBD2,TRBV28,-,CASSLQLAGGSTDTQYF,TGTGCCAGCAGTTTACAGCTAGCGGGAGGGAGCACAGATACGCAGTATTTT
TRBJ2-3,-,TRBV21-1,few,CARKDRGATDTQYF,TGTGCCAGGAAGGACAGGGGTGCGACAGATACGCAGTATTTT
TRBJ1-5,TRBD1,TRBV4-1,-,CASSQDRQGGNQPQHF,TGCGCCAGCAGCCAAGACCGGCAGGGGGGTAACCAGCCCCAGCATTTT
TRBJ2-1,TRBD2,TRBV19,-,CASNLAGGHNEQFF,TGTGCCAGTAATCTAGCGGGAGGGCACAATGAGCAGTTCTTC
TRBJ2-1,-,TRBV4-3,-,CASSQDPREVSYNEQFF,TGCGCCAGCAGCCAAGACCCGAGGGAGGTATCCTACAATGAGCAGTTCTTC
TRBJ1-3,TRBD1,TRBV15,once,CATSRAWTGEMAGNTIYF,TGTGCCACCAGCAGGGCCTGGACAGGGGAGATGGCTGGAAACACCATATATTTT
TRBJ1-5,-,TRBV7-9,-,CASSQGDGYQPQHF,TGTGCCAGCAGCCAAGGGGACGGATATCAGCCCCAGCATTTT
TRBJ2-2,-,TRBV13,-,CASSYPEQNTGELFF,TGTGCCAGCAGCTACCCCGAGCAGAACACCGGGGAGCTGTTTTTT
TRBJ1-1,-,TRBV7-8,-,CASSLTAGAMNTEAFF,TGTGCCAGCAGCTTAACCGCAGGGGCTATGAACACTGAAGCTTTCTTT
TRBJ2-7,-,TRBV10-3,-,CAISVGGFSDEQYF,TGTGCCATCAGCGTAGGGGGTTTCAGCGACGAGCAGTACTTC
TRBJ1-1,-,TRBV7-9,-,CASILDSSNTEAFF,TGTGCCAGCATACTCGACAGTTCGAACACTGAAGCTTTCTTT
TRBJ1-6,TRBD1,TRBV7-2,-,CASSLGGTVGSPLHF,TGTGCCAGCAGCTTAGGGGGGACAGTTGGGTCACCCCTCCACTTT
TRBJ2-7,-,TRBV4-2,-,CASSQPSTGEQYF,TGTGCCAGCAGCCAACCTTCGACAGGCGAGCAGTACTTC
TRBJ1-1,-,TRBV4-1,-,CASSQPGRGTNTEAFF,TGCGCCAGCAGCCAGCCTGGCAGGGGTACCAACACTGAAGCTTTCTTT
TRBJ2-5,-,TRBV7-2,-,CASSSYFRSKETQYF,TGTGCCAGCAGCTCATACTTTAGGTCGAAAGAGACCCAGTACTTC
TRBJ2-3,-,TRBV25-1,once,CASSESWVPTDTQYF,TGTGCCAGCAGTGAATCTTGGGTCCCAACAGATACGCAGTATTTT
TRBJ1-1,TRBD1,TRBV4-1,-,CASSPGQGPDTEAFF,TGCGCCAGCAGCCCCGGACAGGGACCCGACACTGAAGCTTTCTTT
TRBJ2-7,TRBD2,TRBV2,-,CASSAGGRPTQTYEQYF,TGTGCCAGCAGTGCCGGCGGGAGGCCAACCCAAACCTACGAGCAGTACTTC
TRBJ2-1,TRBD1,TRBV6-5,-,CASSYSQGASYNEQFF,TGTGCCAGCAGTTACTCTCAGGGGGCCTCCTACAATGAGCAGTTCTTC
TRBJ1-1,-,TRBV27,-,CASSLRMNTEAFF,TGTGCCAGCAGTCTTAGGATGAACACTGAAGCTTTCTTT
TRBJ1-5,-,TRBV30,-,CAWSRAPNQPQHF,TGTGCCTGGAGTAGGGCCCCAAACCAGCCCCAGCATTTT
TRBJ1-5,-,TRBV19,-,CASSMGGMVNQPQHF,TGTGCCAGTAGTATGGGGGGAATGGTCAATCAGCCCCAGCATTTT
TRBJ1-6,-,TRBV6-7,-,CASPIRREAGEDSPLHF,TGTGCCAGCCCTATCCGAAGAGAGGCAGGGGAGGATTCACCCCTCCACTTT
TRBJ2-2,TRBD2,TRBV7-8,-,CASSLIAGGNTGELFF,TGTGCCAGCAGCTTAATTGCGGGAGGGAACACCGGGGAGCTGTTTTTT
TRBJ2-3,-,TRBV19,-,CASSFPAAYREQYF,TGTGCCAGTAGTTTCCCGGCGGCCTATAGGGAGCAGTATTTT